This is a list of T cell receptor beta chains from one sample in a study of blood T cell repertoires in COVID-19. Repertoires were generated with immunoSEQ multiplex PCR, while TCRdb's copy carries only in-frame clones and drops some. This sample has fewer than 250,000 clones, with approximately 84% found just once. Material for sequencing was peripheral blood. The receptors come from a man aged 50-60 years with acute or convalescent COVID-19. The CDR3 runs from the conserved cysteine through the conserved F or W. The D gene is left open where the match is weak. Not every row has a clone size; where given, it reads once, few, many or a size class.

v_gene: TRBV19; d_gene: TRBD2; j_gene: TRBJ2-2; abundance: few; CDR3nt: TGTGCCAGTAGTATAGGCGGGGGGCAATATTACACCGGGGAGCTGTTTTTT; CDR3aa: CASSIGGGQYYTGELFF
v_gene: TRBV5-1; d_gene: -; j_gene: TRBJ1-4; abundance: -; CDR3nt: TGCGCCAGCAGCTTGGTGGCAGGGACTCCTGAAAAACTGTTTTTT; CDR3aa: CASSLVAGTPEKLFF
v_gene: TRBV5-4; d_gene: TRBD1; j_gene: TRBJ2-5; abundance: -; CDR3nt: TGTGCCAGCAGCCAGGACAGGGTCCGGGAGACCCAGTACTTC; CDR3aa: CASSQDRVRETQYF
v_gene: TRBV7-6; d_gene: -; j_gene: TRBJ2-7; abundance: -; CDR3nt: TGTGCCAGCAGCCCCGCTGGGTCAGGCTCCTACGAGCAGTACTTC; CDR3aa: CASSPAGSGSYEQYF
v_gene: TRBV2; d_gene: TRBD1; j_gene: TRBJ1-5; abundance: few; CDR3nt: TGTGCCAGCCTAGGGGCAGGGGGCAGGTCCCAGCATTTT; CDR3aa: CASLGAGGRSQHF
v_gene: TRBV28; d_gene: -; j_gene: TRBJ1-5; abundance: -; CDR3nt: TGTGCCAGCAGCACTACAGGGCCCCGTCAGCCCCAGCATTTT; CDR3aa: CASSTTGPRQPQHF
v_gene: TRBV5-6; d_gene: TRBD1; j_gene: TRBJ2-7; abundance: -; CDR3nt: TGTGCCAGCAGCTTGCTGGGACAGTCTAGCTCCTACGAGCAGTACTTC; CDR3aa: CASSLLGQSSSYEQYF
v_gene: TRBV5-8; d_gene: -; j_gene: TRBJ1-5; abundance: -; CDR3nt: TGTGCCAGCAGGCTTCCCCGAGGTGGCAATCAGCCCCAGCATTTT; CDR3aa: CASRLPRGGNQPQHF
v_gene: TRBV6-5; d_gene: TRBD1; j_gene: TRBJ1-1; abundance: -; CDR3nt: TGTGCCAGCTCTTCAGGGGGCGTGGGCACTGAAGCTTTCTTT; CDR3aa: CASSSGGVGTEAFF
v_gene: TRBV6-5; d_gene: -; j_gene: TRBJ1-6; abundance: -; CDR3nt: TGTGCCAGCAGAGGTACCGGGTCATTCAACTTT; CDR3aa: CASRGTGSFNF
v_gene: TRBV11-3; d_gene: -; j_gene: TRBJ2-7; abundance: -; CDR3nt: TGTGCCAGCAGCTTAAGACAGTACTCGTCCTACGAGCAGTACTTC; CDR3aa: CASSLRQYSSYEQYF
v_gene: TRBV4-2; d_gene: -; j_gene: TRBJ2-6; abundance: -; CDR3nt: TGTGCCAGCAGCCGTACCGGGGGGGCCAACGTCCTGACTTTC; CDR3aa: CASSRTGGANVLTF
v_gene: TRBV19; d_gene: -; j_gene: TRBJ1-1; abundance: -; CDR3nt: TGTGCCAGCTCTGGGACTTGGAGCGCTGAAGCTTTCTTT; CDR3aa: CASSGTWSAEAFF
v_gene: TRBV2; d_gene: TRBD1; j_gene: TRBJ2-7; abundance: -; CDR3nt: TGTGCCAGCAGTGATGGTCAGGGGGCAGGGGAGCAGTACTTC; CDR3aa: CASSDGQGAGEQYF
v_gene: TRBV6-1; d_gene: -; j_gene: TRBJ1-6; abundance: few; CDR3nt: TGTGCCAGCAGTGAAGCGGCAGGCAATTCACCCCTCCACTTT; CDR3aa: CASSEAAGNSPLHF
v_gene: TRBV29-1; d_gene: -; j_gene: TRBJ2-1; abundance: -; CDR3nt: TGCAGCGTTGATAGCCCTGCCTACAATGAGCAGTTCTTC; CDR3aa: CSVDSPAYNEQFF
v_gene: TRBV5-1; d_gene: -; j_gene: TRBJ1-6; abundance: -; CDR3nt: TGCGCCAGCAGCTTGTTTAACCGTGAGCGATCACCCCTCCACTTT; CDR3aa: CASSLFNRERSPLHF
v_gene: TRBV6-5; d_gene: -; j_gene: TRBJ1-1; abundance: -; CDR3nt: TGTGCCAGCAGCCTGGACAGACTGGGGGAAGCTTTCTTT; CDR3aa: CASSLDRLGEAFF
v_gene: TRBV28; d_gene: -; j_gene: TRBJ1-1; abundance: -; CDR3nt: TGTGCCAGCAGTTTTGGGGAACAGGGCGAAGCTTTCTTT; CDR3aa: CASSFGEQGEAFF
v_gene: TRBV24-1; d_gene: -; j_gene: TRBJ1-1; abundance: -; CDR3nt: TGTGCCACCAGTGATTCCGTTCAGGGTCGGAACACTGAAGCTTTCTTT; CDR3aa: CATSDSVQGRNTEAFF
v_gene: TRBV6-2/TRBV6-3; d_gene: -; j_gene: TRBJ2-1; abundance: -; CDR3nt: TGTGCCAGCAGTTCCGTGGGGGGGGGCAGCAATGAGCAGTTCTTC; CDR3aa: CASSSVGGGSNEQFF
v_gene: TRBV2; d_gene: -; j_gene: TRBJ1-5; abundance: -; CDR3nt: TGTGCCAGCAGTGTTACAGGAAGGAATCAGCCCCAGCATTTT; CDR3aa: CASSVTGRNQPQHF
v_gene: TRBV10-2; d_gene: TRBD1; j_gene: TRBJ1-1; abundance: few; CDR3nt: TGCGCCAGCAGGGCCCAGGGGGCGATGGGGGAAGCTTTCTTT; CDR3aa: CASRAQGAMGEAFF
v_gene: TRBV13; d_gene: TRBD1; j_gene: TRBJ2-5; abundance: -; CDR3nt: TGTGCCAGCAGATGGACAGGGGGCAGTGAGACCCAGTACTTC; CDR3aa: CASRWTGGSETQYF
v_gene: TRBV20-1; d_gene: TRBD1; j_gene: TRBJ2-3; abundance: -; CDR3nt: TGCAGTGCCGACAGGGTAAATACGCAGTATTTT; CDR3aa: CSADRVNTQYF
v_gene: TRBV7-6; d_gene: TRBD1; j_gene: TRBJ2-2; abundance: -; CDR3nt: TGTGCCAGCAGCCTAACAGGGGGCATAGGCACCGGGGAGCTGTTTTTT; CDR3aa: CASSLTGGIGTGELFF
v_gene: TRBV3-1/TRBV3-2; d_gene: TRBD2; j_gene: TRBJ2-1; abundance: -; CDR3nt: TGTGCCAGCATCCCAGGAGGAGCGGGGGAGTACAATGAGCAGTTCTTC; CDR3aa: CASIPGGAGEYNEQFF
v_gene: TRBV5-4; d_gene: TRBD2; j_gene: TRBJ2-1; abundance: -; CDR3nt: TGTGCCAGCAGCTTAAGACTAGCGGGGGTCAATGAGCAGTTCTTC; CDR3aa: CASSLRLAGVNEQFF
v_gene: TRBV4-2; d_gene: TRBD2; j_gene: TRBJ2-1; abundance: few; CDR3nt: TGTGCCAGCAGCCTTATAGCGGGGGAGTACAATGAGCAGTTCTTC; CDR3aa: CASSLIAGEYNEQFF
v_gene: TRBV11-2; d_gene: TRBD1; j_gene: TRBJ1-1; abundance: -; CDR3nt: TGTGCCAGCAGCTTAGAAGGGACAGGGTTAGATGAAGCTTTCTTT; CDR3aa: CASSLEGTGLDEAFF
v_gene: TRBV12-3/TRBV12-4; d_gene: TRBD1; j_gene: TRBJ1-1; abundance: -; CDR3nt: TGTGCCAGCAGTTCGACAGGGTCCACTGAAGCTTTCTTT; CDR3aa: CASSSTGSTEAFF
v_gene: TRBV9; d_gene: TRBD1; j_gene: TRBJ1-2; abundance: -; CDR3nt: TGTGCCAGCAGCCTTCGCCGGACAGGGGGCTACCATGGCTACACCTTC; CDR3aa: CASSLRRTGGYHGYTF
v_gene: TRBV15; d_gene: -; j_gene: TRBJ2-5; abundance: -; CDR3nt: TGTGCCACCAGCAGAGTCCGGGGAGCGGAGACCCAGTACTTC; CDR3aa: CATSRVRGAETQYF
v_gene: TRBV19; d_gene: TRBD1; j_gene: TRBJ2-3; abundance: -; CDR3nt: TGTGCCAGTAGTATGACCTTACAGGGGGCTAGGGCAGATACGCAGTATTTT; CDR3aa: CASSMTLQGARADTQYF
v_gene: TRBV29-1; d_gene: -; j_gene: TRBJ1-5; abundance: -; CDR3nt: TGCAGCGTTGAAGAGCGAAGGGGGAAGGGTCAGCCCCAGCATTTT; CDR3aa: CSVEERRGKGQPQHF
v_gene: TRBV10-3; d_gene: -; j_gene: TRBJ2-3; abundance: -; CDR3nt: TGTGCCATCAGTGCTGAGGACACGATCACAGATACGCAGTATTTT; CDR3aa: CAISAEDTITDTQYF
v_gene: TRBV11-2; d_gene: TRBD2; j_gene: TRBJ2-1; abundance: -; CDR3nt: TGTGCCAGCAGCTTAGCCCGACTAGCGGGACCTTCCAATGAGCAGTTCTTC; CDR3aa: CASSLARLAGPSNEQFF
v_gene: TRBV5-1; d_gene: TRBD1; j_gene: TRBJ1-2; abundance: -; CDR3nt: TGCGCCAGCAGCCCCGGGACAGTTAACTATGGCTACACCTTC; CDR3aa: CASSPGTVNYGYTF
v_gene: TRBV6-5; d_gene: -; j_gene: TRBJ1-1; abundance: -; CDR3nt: TGTGCCAGCAGGTTAACGGGTAGGGGAACTGAAGCTTTCTTT; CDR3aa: CASRLTGRGTEAFF
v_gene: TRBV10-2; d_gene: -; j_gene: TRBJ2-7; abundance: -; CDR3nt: TGCGCCAGCAGTGATACGGGGGGCGTCAGCTACGAGCAGTACTTC; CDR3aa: CASSDTGGVSYEQYF
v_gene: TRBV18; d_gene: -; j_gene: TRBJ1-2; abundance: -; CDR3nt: TGTGCCAGCTCGCAACCACGGGCGGGAAACTATGGCTACACCTTC; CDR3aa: CASSQPRAGNYGYTF
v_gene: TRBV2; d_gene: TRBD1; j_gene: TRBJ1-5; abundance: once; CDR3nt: TGTGCCAGCAGTGAGCAGGGGGCCTACAATCAGCCCCAGCATTTT; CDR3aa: CASSEQGAYNQPQHF
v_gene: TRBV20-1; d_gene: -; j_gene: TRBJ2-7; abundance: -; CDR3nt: TGCAGTGCTAGTTCGGGGATTGGTTACGAGCAGTACTTC; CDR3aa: CSASSGIGYEQYF
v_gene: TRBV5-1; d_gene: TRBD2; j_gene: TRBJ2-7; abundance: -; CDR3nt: TGCGCCAGCAGCTTGCCTTTAGCGGGAGAAGGCGAGCAGTACTTC; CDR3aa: CASSLPLAGEGEQYF
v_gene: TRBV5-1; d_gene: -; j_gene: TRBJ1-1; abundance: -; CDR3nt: TGCGCCAGCAGCTTGGTCGGCGGGGCAGGCTCACTCGATGAAGCTTTCTTT; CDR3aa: CASSLVGGAGSLDEAFF
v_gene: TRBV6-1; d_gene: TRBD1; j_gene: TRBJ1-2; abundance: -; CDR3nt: TGTGCCAGCAGTGAAACAGGGGGCTCCTATGGCTACACCTTC; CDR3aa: CASSETGGSYGYTF
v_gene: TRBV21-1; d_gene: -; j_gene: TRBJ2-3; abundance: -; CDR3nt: TGTGCCAGCACTGGAAGGGAGGTTTGGGGCACAGATACGCAGTATTTT; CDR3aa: CASTGREVWGTDTQYF
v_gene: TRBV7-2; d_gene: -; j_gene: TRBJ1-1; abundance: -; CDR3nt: TGTGCCAGTTCGCAGGGTACCTACACTGAAGCTTTCTTT; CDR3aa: CASSQGTYTEAFF
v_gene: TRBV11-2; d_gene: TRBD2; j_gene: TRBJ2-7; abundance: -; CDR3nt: TGTGCCAGCAGCACCAGGGGTGGGACTAGCGGGAGTAGGTCCTACGAGCAGTACTTC; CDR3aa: CASSTRGGTSGSRSYEQYF
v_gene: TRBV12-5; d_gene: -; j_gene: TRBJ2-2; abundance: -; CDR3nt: TGTGCTAGTGGTCCTCAGGGTCCCAGCACCGGGGAGCTGTTTTTT; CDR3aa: CASGPQGPSTGELFF
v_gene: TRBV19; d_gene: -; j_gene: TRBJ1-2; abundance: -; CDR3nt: TGTGCCAGTAGTATAGTCACCGGGACACCTAACTATGGCTACACCTTC; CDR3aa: CASSIVTGTPNYGYTF
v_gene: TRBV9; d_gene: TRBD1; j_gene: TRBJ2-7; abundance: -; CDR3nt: TGTGCCAGCAGCCCAACGCAGGGGGCGTACGAGCAGTACTTC; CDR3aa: CASSPTQGAYEQYF
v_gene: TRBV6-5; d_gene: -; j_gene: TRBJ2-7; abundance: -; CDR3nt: TGTGCCAGCAGTTACAAAGGCGGGCCCATCTCCTACGAGCAGTACTTC; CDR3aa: CASSYKGGPISYEQYF
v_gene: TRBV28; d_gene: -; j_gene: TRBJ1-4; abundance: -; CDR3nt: TGTGCCAGCAGTACCGCCAACCTCGGGGGTGAAAAACTGTTTTTT; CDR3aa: CASSTANLGGEKLFF